This T cell receptor beta chain came from a study of CD4 T cells in relation to SARS-CoV-2 and coronaviruses. Study in general: ViraFEST: roughly ten-day antigen culture of PBMCs, then TCR beta CDR3 sequencing. Findings and limits, study-wide: In roughly 61% of donors, memory CD4+ clonotypes crossrecognized SARS-CoV-2 and at least one common cold coronavirus spike.

The CDR3 is made up of 15 amino acids. Trimming took 5 bases from V and 4 from J; bases not matched to a gene: 10. Per germline, CDR1 MNHEY and CDR2 SMNVEV (reference sequence). Before the COVID-19 pandemic, during about 2010-2018, CD4+ T cells were taken from unexposed donors. CD4+ T cells were isolated from the cells after about nine days of culture. Cells permitting, SARS-CoV-2 S/N and four cold-coronavirus spikes were tested on unexposed-donor CD4+ T cells. Half the medium was replaced with IL-2 medium on days 3 and 7. Points on this clone: Its antigen is as yet unknown.

Data came from immunoSEQ multiplex PCR; TCRdb stores just in-frame clones and leaves some out. This table has about 26,000 clones, just under 75% appearing once. This rearrangement joins TRBV27 to TRBJ2-5, with TRBD2 identical over 7 bases. The sequenced sample was CD4+ T cells from PBMCs, cultured in vitro. This sequence originates from a human donor in good health. CDR3 sequence (DNA): TGTGCCAGCAGTCCCTTCGGTGGGGGGGGAGAGACCCAGTACTTC. This translates into CASSPFGGGGETQYF.